Here is one T cell receptor (beta chain) with its context. What it binds is unknown. The CDR3 totals 14 residues. Germline trimming cut 0 bases from V and 2 bases from J; bases unmatched to any gene: 1. Germline V gene lookup returns CDR1 SGHDN and CDR2 FVKESK. The data originate from a study of OX40 agonist ivuxolimab in advanced cancers. The study, taken as a whole, reports: Patients with a partial response at 0.1-3.0 mg/kg had among the lowest clonal expansion.

The data were produced by immunoSEQ multiplex PCR, yet TCRdb's version contains in-frame clones alone and is incomplete. The profile shows over 45,000 clones, roughly 83% of them singletons. V is TRBV14 and J is TRBJ2-7; TRBD1 matches 7 bases. Here the sequenced sample was CD4+ or CD8+ T cells sorted from blood, taken in a trial of the OX40 agonist ivuxolimab. This receptor was obtained from an adult with an advanced solid tumor such as melanoma, head and neck, liver or kidney cancer. DNA of the CDR3: TGTGCCAGCAGCCAAGACGACAGGGCCTACGAGCAGTACTTC. As protein: CASSQDDRAYEQYF.